The next 7 T cell receptor beta chains were all read from a single sample in a study of T cell responses to AZD1222 COVID-19 vaccine. The assay was immunoSEQ multiplex PCR, and TCRdb's table has in-frame clones only and misses some. The top ten clones hold around 17% of a sample with about 120,000 clones, about 86% of them seen once. The sequences come from peripheral blood, collected 28 days after the second AZD1222 dose. These receptors all stem from an adult who received the AZD1222 COVID-19 vaccine.

The chain couples TRBV3-1 (or the pseudogene TRBV3-2) to TRBJ1-1; D is unclear. The CDR3 has 14 amino acids. Germline-derived CDR1 and CDR2 are LGHDT and YNNKEL (reference sequence). With 1 base removed from V and 6 bases from J, the gap between germline ends came to 12 bases. For the CDR3, the DNA is TGTGCCAGCAGCCAAGGGGCGGTGGGATCTGAAGCTTTCTTT. It is translated as CASSQGAVGSEAFF.

The chain carries TRBV4-1 and TRBJ1-2; TRBD1 is a possible D gene (6 bases). V lost 1 base, J lost 3 bases, and 12 bases lay in between. This CDR3 spans 15 amino acids. Germline loops: CDR1 MGHRA, CDR2 YSYEKL. This CDR3 is CASSQVGRGDYGYTF. The CDR3 bases are TGCGCCAGCAGCCAAGTAGGCAGGGGCGACTATGGCTACACCTTC.

The genes are TRBV6-5 and TRBJ1-2, with D unresolved. The length of the CDR3 is 15 residues. Between the trimmed V and J ends, which lost 0 bases and 0 bases, there was a span of 8 bases. Germline CDR1 reads MNHEY; CDR2 reads SVGAGI. The CDR3 reads CASSYSRASNYGYTF. The CDR3 DNA reads TGTGCCAGCAGTTACTCGAGGGCGTCTAACTATGGCTACACCTTC.

V gene TRBV6-5 combines with J gene TRBJ1-2, with D perhaps TRBD1 (5 bases). Deletions cut 0 bases from V and 7 bases from J, with 12 bases between. In germline, CDR1 is MNHEY, CDR2 SVGAGI. This CDR3 has 14 amino acids. CDR3 loop: CASSYSSWGFGYTF. CDR3 DNA: TGTGCCAGCAGTTACTCGAGCTGGGGGTTTGGCTACACCTTC.

Worth noting for this clone: The same CDR3 also results from other DNA sequences found in this sample. The chain carries TRBV6-5 and TRBJ1-2; no firm D call. The CDR3 extends over 12 amino acids. Trimming took 0 bases from V and 6 from J, leaving 5 bases between them. CDR1 is MNHEY and CDR2 is SVGAGI in the germline V gene. CDR3 DNA: TGTGCCAGCAGTTACTCCGGGGATGGCTACACCTTC. As protein: CASSYSGDGYTF.

The DNA for the CDR3 is TGTGCCAGCAGCGCCCAGGGGGGCACTGAAGCTTTCTTT. Amino acid sequence: CASSAQGGTEAFF. The chain joins TRBV7-3 to TRBJ1-1; TRBD1 matches 7 bases. V shed 5 bases and J 4 bases; nucleotides not matched to a gene: 4. CDR1 is SGHTA, CDR2 FQGTGA, per germline. The CDR3 runs 13 residues.

The V and J genes are TRBV11-2 and TRBJ2-1; no definite D call. This CDR3 contains 13 residues. V was cut by 5 bases and J by 5 bases, with 10 bases left in between. CDR1 is SGHAT, CDR2 FQNNGV, per germline. The CDR3 loop is CASSQFRDNEQFF. The CDR3 DNA sequence: TGTGCCAGCAGCCAGTTCCGGGACAATGAGCAGTTCTTC.